This T cell receptor (beta chain) was recorded in a study of T cells in Graves' hyperthyroidism and ophthalmopathy (dated by TCRdb to between 2017 and 2020). Regarding the research as a whole: Peripheral blood samples were taken at initial diagnosis, before any treatment was given. TCR Vbeta CDR3 sequencing of 140 or so peripheral blood samples (about 45 ophthalmopathy, under 80 hyperthyroidism and roughly 17 progressor patients) is reported in the paper. In about 6 Graves' hyperthyroidism patients, the study also compared T-cell repertoires from thyroid tissue with T-cell repertoires from blood. Prospective prediction of ophthalmopathy was tested in an independent validation cohort consisting of some 20 hyperthyroidism patients and around 16 patients who later progressed to ophthalmopathy. After blood sampling, hyperthyroidism patients were treated with methimazole at a starting dose of 30 mg daily, and ophthalmopathy patients were treated with high-dose intravenous methylprednisolone. TCR V-J signatures able to tell the groups apart were searched for in a discovery cohort of some 97 patients, of whom around 42 had Graves' ophthalmopathy and roughly 58 had stable Graves' hyperthyroidism. For training and testing, the 100 or so patients in the discovery cohort were randomly divided in a 7:3 ratio.

General conclusions and limits of the study: No statistical method was used to set the sample size in advance, and investigators knew the group allocation. Most expanded thyroid clonotypes (frequency above 0.001) were also found in blood, which suggests that blood repertoires may mirror thyroid immune responses. A 13 V-J signature model separated ophthalmopathy from stable hyperthyroidism, with over 85% sensitivity and roughly 81% specificity in cross-validation and 80%/75% in testing. In validation, the model predicted progression to ophthalmopathy a median of around 6.5 months before onset, with roughly 68% sensitivity and 72.22% specificity.

The TCR beta CDR3 regions were amplified from RNA transcripts. For the first round of RT-PCR on the TCR CDR3, the HTBI primer set was used together with the Qiagen OneStep RT-PCR kit. Libraries were constructed in a second round of multiplex PCR, after which size selection and purification were carried out. Sequencing of the libraries was done on an Illumina HiSeq2000 using paired-end 100 bp reads. The published analysis was carried out like this. Raw data were processed with SOAPnuke, discarding reads with adapters, uncalled bases, mean Phred below 15, or no exact constant-primer or identifier match. High-quality paired reads were merged with COPE v1.2.5, and unique nucleotide sequences were defined as clonotypes. Clonotypes were aligned to IMGT TRBV, TRBD and TRBJ reference segments using MiTCR v1.1. The analysis was restricted to V-J combinations with a frequency above 0.0001, which together covered about 99% of the repertoires. A TCS score was defined as the ratio of F50 (clonal expansion) to E x V (chaos), with BLOSUM62-based TCRdist applied between CDR3 peptides within each V-J. Welch's t-statistics and random forest reduced 514 V-J features to 13, which were used in a naive Bayes classifier (R e1071). Using fastp trimming at Q25 and MiXCR clonotype assembly, TCRdb reanalyzed the public sequencing data and kept in-frame beta chains. All rows with the same CDR3 protein become a single entry with the most common DNA and genes. TCRdb, not the authors, supplied the V and J calls. The sample contains some 620,000 distinct CDR3 sequences, around 16% of them found a single time. Together, the top ten hold 3.5% to 4% of the sample.

Only a few counts were recorded for this clonotype. The antigen this receptor binds is unknown. Within one base of it there is no much larger clone, and no base qualities were kept. Graves' hyperthyroidism was defined as stable when no progression to ophthalmopathy occurred over 18 months of follow-up. Hyperthyroidism patients were newly diagnosed, with disease duration under 2 months, and aged 18 to 65 years. Exclusion was applied to patients with uncontrolled infections, other autoimmune diseases, pregnancy or lactation. Clinical symptoms, serum thyroxine and TRAb, thyroid ultrasound, and orbital computed tomography formed the basis for the diagnoses. Ficoll-Paque density gradient centrifugation was used to isolate PBMCs from about 9 ml of fresh peripheral blood. Total RNA was extracted using Trizol reagent, and RNA quality was assessed on an Agilent 2100 Bioanalyzer. Sequencing used blood. The source is a woman between 25 and 40 years old with Graves' hyperthyroidism.

The CDR3 amino acid sequence is: CASSSPGGATGELFF. At the DNA level, the sequence is TGTGCCAGCAGTTCACCGGGGGGGGCCACCGGGGAGCTGTTTTTT. Recombination linked TRBV12-3 or TRBV12-4 to TRBJ2-2; the central 8 bases match TRBD2. CDR3 length: 15 amino acids, cysteine to phenylalanine. Only CDR3 DNA is held: 45 bases, read in frame from base 1. V ends up 4 bases short and J 4 bases short, with an unmatched junction base count of 5.